One TCR beta chain is described in this entry. Clones were sequenced by immunoSEQ multiplex PCR, and TCRdb holds only the in-frame ones, with some missing. Altogether 85,000 to 95,000 clones are present, just over 90% being singletons, with the ten largest covering under 5%. The record originates from a study of blood T cell repertoires in COVID-19. Overall study: Some COVID-19 samples were acute and others convalescent; all came from the United States, Italy and Spain.

The CDR3 loop spans 15 amino acids. Germline V CDR1 and CDR2: SGDLS, YYNGEE. The V gene end was trimmed by 4 bases and the J gene end by 4 bases; junction bases not matched to a gene: 7. The sample was peripheral blood. J is TRBJ1-2 and V is TRBV9, with 10 bases matching TRBD1. The clonotype was recovered from a woman aged 45-65 years in a cohort sampled during active COVID-19. The CDR3 nucleotides are TGTGCCAGCAGCCCTGACAGGGGGCCCATCTATGGCTACACCTTC. Encoded protein: CASSPDRGPIYGYTF.